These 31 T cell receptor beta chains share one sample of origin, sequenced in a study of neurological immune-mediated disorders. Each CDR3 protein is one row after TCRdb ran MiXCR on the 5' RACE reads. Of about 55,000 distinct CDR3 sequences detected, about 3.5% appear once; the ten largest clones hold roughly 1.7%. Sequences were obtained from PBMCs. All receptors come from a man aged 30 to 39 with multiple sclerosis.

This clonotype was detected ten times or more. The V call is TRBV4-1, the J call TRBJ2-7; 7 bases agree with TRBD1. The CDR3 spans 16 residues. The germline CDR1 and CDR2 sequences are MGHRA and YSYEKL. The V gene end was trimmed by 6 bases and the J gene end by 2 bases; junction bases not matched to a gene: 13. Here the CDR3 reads CASSNPGTAKAYEQYF. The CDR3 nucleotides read TGCGCCAGCAGTAATCCCGGGACAGCCAAGGCCTACGAGCAGTACTTC.

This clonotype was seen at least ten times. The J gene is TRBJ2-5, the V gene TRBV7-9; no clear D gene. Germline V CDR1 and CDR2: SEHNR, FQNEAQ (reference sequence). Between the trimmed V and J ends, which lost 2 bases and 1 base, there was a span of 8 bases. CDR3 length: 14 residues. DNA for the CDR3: TGTGCCAGCAGCTTATCGACCCCCCAAGAGACCCAGTACTTC. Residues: CASSLSTPQETQYF.

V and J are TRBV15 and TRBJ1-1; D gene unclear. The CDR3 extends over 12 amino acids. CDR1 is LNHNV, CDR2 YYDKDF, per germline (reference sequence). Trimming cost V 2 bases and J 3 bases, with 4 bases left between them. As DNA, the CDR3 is TGTGCCACCAGCAGAAAGGACACTGAAGCTTTCTTT. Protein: CATSRKDTEAFF.

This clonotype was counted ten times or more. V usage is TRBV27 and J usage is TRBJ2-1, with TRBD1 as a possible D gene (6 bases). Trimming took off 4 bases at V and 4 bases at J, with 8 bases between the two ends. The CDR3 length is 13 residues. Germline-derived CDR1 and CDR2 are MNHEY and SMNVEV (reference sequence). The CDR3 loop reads CASSSTGYNEQFF. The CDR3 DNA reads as TGTGCCAGCAGTTCCACAGGGTACAATGAGCAGTTCTTC.

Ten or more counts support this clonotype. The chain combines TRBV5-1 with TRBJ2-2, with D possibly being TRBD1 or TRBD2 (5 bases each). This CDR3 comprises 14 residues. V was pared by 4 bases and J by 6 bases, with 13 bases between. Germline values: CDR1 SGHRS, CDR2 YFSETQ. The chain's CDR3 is CASSPGRRSGELFF. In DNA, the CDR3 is TGCGCCAGCAGCCCGGGACGGCGCTCCGGGGAGCTGTTTTTT.

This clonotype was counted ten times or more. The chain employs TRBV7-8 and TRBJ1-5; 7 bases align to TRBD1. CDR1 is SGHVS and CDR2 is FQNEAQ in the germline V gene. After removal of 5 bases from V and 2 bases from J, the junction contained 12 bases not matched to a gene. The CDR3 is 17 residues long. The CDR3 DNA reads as TGTGCCAGCAGCCCAGGGTCAACAGGGGAGGGCAATCAGCCCCAGCATTTT. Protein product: CASSPGSTGEGNQPQHF.

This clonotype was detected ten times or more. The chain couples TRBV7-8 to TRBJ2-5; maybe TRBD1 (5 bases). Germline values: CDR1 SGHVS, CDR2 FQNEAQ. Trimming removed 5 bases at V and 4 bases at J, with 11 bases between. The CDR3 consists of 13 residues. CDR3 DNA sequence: TGTGCCAGCAGCCGGACAATCGGAGAGACCCAGTACTTC. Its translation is CASSRTIGETQYF.

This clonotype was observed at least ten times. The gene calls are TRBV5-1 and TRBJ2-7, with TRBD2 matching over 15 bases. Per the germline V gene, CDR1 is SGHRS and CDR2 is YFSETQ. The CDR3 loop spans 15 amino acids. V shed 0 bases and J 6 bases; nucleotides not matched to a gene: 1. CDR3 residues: CASSLEGLAGGEQYF. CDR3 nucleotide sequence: TGCGCCAGCAGCTTGGAGGGACTAGCGGGAGGCGAGCAGTACTTC.

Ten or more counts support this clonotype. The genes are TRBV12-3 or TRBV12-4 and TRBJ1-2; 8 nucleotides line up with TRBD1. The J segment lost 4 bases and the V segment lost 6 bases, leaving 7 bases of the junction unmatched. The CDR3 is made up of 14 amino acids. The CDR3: CASSTPGGAYGYTF. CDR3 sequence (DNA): TGTGCCAGCAGCACCCCAGGGGGCGCCTATGGCTACACCTTC.

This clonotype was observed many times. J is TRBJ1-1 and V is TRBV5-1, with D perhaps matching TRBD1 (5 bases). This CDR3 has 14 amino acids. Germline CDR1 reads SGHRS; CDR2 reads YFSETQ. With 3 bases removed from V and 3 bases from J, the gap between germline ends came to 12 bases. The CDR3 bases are TGCGCCAGCAGCTCGCGGGGCTCGGACACTGAAGCTTTCTTT. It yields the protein CASSSRGSDTEAFF.

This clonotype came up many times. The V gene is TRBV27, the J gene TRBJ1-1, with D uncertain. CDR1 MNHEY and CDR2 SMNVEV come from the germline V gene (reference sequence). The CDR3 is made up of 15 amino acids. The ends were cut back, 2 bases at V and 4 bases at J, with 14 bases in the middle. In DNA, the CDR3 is TGTGCCAGCAGTTTAGGCAGCTCCCGGCGCACTGAAGCTTTCTTT. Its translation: CASSLGSSRRTEAFF.

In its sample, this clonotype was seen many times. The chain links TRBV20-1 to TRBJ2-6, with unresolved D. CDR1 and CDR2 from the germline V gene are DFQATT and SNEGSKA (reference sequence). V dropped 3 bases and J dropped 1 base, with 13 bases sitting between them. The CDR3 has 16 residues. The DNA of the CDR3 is TGCAGTGCTAGTAGTGGGGAACAATCTGGGGCCAACGTCCTGACTTTC. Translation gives CSASSGEQSGANVLTF.

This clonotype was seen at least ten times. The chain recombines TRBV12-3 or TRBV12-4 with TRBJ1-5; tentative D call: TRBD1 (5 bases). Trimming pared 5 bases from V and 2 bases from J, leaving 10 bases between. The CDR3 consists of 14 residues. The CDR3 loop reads CASSPTERNQPQHF. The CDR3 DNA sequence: TGTGCCAGCAGTCCGACAGAGCGCAATCAGCCCCAGCATTTT.

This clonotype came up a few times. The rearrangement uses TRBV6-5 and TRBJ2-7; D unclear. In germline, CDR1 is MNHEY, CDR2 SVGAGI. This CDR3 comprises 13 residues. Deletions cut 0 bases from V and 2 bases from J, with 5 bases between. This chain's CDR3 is CASSYSITYEQYF. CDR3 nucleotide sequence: TGTGCCAGCAGTTACTCCATTACCTACGAGCAGTACTTC.

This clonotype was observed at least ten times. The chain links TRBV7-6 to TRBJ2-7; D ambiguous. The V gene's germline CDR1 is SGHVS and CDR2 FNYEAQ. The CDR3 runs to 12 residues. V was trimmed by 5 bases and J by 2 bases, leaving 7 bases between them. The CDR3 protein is CASSPGTYEQYF. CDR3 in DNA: TGTGCCAGCAGCCCTGGGACCTACGAGCAGTACTTC.

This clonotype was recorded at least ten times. The CDR3 sequence: CASSARGSYNEQFF. CDR3 in DNA: TGTGCCAGCAGTGCTAGGGGGTCCTACAATGAGCAGTTCTTC. V and J are TRBV27 and TRBJ2-1; TRBD1 might be the D (6 bases). There are 14 residues in the CDR3. From germline, CDR1 is MNHEY and CDR2 SMNVEV (reference sequence). Between the trimmed V and J ends, which lost 5 bases and 1 base, there was a span of 9 bases.

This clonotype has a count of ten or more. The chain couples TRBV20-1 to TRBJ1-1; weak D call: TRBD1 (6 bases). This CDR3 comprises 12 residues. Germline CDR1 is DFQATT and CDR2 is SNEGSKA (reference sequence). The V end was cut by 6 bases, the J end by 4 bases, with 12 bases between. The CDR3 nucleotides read TGCAGTGCCTTACAGGGCGGCACTGAAGCTTTCTTT. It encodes CSALQGGTEAFF.

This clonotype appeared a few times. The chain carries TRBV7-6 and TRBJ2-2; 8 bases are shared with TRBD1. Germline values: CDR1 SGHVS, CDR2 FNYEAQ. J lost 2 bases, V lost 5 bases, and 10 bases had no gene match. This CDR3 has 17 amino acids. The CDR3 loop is CASSLPDRGVNTGELFF. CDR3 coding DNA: TGTGCCAGCAGCCTGCCCGACAGGGGCGTTAACACCGGGGAGCTGTTTTTT.

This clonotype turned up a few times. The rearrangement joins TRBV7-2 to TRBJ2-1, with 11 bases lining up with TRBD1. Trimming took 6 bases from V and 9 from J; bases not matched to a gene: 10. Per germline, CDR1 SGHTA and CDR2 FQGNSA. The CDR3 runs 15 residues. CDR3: CASSLTRDRGGEQFF. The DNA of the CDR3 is TGTGCCAGCAGTCTTACCCGGGACAGGGGGGGTGAGCAGTTCTTC.

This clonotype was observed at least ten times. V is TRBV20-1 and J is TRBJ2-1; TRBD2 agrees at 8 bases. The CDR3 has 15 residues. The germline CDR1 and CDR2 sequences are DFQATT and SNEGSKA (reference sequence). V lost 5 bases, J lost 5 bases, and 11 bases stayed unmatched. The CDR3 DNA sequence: TGCAGTGCTCCGCGGCGCGGACTAGCTAACAATGAGCAGTTCTTC. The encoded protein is CSAPRRGLANNEQFF.

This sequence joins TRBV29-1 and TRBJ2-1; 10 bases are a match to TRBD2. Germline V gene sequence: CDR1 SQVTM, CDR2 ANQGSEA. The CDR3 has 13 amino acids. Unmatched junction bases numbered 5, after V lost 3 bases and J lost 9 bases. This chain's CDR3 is CSVEELAGAEQFF. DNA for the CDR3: TGCAGCGTTGAGGAGCTAGCGGGAGCTGAGCAGTTCTTC.

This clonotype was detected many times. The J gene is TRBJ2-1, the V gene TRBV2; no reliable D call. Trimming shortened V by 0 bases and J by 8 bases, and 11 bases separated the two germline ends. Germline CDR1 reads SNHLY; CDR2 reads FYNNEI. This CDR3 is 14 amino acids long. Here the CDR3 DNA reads TGTGCCAGCAGTGAAGCGCTTCGGAAGGATGAGCAGTTCTTC. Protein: CASSEALRKDEQFF. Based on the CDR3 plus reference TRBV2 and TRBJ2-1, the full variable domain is EPEVTQTPSHQVTQMGQEVILRCVPISNHLYFYWYRQILGQKVEFLVSFYNNEISEKSEIFDDQFSVERPDGSNFTLKIRSTKLEDSAMYFCASSEALRKDEQFFGPGTRLTVL.

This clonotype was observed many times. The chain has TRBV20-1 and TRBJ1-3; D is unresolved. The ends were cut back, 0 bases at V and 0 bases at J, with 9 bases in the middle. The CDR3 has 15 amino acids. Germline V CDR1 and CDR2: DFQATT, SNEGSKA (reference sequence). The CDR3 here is CSARDSSISGNTIYF. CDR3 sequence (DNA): TGCAGTGCTAGAGATTCCAGTATCTCTGGAAACACCATATATTTT.

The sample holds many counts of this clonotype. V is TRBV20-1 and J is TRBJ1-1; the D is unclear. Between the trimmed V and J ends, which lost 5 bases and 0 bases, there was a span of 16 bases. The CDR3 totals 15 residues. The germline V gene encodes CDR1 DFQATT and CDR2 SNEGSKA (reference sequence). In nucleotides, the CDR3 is TGCAGTGCTCTGGAGGGCCAATGGGTGAACACTGAAGCTTTCTTT. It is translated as CSALEGQWVNTEAFF.

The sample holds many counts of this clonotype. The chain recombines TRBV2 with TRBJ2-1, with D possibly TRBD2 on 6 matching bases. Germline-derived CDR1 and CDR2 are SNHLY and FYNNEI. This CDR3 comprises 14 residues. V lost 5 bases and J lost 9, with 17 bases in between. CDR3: CASSSQMGGSEQFF. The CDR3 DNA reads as TGTGCCAGCAGTTCCCAGATGGGGGGTTCTGAGCAGTTCTTC.

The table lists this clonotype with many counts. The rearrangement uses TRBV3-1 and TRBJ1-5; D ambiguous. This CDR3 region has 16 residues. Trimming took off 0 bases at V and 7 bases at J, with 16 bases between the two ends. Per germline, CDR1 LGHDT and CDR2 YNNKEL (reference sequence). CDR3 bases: TGTGCCAGCAGCCAAGACTTCCGGCTCAGGAGGCAGCCCCAGCATTTT. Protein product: CASSQDFRLRRQPQHF.

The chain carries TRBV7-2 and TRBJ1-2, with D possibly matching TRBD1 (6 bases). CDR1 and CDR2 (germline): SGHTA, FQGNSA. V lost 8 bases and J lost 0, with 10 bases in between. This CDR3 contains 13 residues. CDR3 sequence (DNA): TGTGCCAGCTCCGGGGGCCCTAACTATGGCTACACCTTC. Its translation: CASSGGPNYGYTF.

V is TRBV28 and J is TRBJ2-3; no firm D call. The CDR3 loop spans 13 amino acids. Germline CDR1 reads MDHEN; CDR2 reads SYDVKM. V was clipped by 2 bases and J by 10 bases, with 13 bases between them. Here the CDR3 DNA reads TGTGCCAGCAGTTTACCGACTCCTGAGGCGCAGTATTTT. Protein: CASSLPTPEAQYF.

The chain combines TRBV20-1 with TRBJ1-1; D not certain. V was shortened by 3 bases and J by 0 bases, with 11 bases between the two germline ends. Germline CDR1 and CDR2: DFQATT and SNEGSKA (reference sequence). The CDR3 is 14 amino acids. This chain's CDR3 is CSASRQLLNTEAFF. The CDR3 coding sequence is TGCAGTGCTAGTCGTCAGCTTTTGAACACTGAAGCTTTCTTT.

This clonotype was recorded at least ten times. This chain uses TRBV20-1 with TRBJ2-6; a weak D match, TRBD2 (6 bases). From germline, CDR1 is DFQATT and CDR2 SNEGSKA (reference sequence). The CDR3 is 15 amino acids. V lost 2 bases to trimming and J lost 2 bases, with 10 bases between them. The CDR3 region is CSARPPGAGANVLTF. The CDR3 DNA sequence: TGCAGTGCTAGACCCCCGGGGGCTGGGGCCAACGTCCTGACTTTC.

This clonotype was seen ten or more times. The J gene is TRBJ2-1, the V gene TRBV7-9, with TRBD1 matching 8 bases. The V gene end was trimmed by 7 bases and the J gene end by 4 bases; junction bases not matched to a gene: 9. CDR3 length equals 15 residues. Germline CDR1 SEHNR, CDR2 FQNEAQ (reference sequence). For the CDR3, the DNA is TGTGCCAGCAAATCCGGGACAGGAGTATACAATGAGCAGTTCTTC. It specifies CASKSGTGVYNEQFF.